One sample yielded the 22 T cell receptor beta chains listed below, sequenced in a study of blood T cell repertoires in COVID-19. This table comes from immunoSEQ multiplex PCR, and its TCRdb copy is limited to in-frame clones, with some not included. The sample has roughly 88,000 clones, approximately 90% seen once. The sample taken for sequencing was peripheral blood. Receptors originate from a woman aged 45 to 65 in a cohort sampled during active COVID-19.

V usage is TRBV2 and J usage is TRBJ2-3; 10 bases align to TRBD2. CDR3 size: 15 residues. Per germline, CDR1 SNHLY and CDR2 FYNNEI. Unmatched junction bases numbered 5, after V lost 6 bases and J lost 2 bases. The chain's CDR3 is CASSYSGGNTDTQYF. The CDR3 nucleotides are TGTGCCAGCAGCTATAGCGGGGGGAACACAGATACGCAGTATTTT.

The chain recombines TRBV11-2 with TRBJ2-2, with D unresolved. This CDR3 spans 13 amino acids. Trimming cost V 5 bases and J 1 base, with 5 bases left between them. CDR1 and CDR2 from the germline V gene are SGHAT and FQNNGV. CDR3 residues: CASSLRNTGELFF. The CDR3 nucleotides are TGTGCCAGCAGCCTCAGGAACACCGGGGAGCTGTTTTTT.

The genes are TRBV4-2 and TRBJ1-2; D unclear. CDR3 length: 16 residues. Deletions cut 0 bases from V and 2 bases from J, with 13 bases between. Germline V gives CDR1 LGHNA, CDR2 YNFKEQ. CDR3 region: CASSQEVLGRNYGYTF. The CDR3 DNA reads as TGTGCCAGCAGCCAAGAGGTATTAGGCAGGAACTATGGCTACACCTTC.

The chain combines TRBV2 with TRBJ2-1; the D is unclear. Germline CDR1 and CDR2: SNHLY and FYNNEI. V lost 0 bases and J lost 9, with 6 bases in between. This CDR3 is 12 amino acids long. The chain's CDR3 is CASSEARGEQFF. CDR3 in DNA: TGTGCCAGCAGTGAAGCGCGTGGTGAGCAGTTCTTC.

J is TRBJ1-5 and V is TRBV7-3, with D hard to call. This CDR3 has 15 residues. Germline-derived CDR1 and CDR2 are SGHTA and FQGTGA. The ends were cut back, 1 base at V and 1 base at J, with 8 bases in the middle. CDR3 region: CASSLIPASNQPQHF. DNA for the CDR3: TGTGCCAGCAGCTTAATCCCCGCGAGCAATCAGCCCCAGCATTTT.

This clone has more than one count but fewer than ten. The CDR3 spells CASSVSGWTQYF. Written as DNA, the CDR3 is TGTGCCAGCAGCGTATCCGGGTGGACGCAGTATTTT. The chain employs TRBV9 and TRBJ2-3; D remains unclear. V lost 1 base and J lost 9, with 9 bases in between. From germline, CDR1 is SGDLS and CDR2 YYNGEE. CDR3 size: 12 residues.

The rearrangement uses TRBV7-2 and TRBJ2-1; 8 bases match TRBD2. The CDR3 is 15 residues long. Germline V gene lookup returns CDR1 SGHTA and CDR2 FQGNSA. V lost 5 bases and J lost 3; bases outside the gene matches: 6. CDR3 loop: CASSLGRGGYNEQFF. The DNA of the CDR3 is TGTGCCAGCAGCCTCGGGAGGGGGGGCTACAATGAGCAGTTCTTC.

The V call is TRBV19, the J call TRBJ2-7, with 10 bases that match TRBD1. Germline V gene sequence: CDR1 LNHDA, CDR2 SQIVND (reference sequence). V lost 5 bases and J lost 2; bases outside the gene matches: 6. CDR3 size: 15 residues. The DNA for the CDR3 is TGTGCCAGTAGTCCCGGGACAGGGGATACCTACGAGCAGTACTTC. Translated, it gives CASSPGTGDTYEQYF.

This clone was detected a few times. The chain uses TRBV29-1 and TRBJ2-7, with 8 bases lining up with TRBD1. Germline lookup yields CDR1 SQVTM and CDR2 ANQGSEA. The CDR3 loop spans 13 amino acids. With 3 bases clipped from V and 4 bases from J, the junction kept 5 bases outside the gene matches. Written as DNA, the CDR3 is TGCAGCGTTGATACAGGGGGTAGATACGAGCAGTACTTC. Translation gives CSVDTGGRYEQYF.

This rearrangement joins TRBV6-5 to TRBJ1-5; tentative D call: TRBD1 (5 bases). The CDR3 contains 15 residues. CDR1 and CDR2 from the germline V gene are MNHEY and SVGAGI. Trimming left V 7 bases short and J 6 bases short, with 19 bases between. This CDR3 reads CASTTVDKRSQPQHF. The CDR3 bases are TGTGCCAGCACCACTGTGGACAAAAGGAGTCAGCCCCAGCATTTT.

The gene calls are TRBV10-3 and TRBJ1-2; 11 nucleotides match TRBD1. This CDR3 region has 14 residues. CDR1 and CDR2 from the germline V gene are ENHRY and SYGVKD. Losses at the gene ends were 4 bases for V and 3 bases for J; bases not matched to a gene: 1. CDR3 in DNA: TGTGCCATCAGTGGGGGACAGGGGGACTATGGCTACACCTTC. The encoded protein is CAISGGQGDYGYTF.

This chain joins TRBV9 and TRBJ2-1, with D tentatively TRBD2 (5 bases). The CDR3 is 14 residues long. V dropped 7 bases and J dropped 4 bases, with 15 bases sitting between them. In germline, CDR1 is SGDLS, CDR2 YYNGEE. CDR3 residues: CASQQSRDYNEQFF. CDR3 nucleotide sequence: TGTGCCAGCCAGCAGTCTCGGGATTACAATGAGCAGTTCTTC. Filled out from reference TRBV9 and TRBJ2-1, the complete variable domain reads DSGVTQTPKHLITATGQRVTLRCSPRSGDLSVYWYQQSLDQGLQFLIQYYNGEERAKGNILERFSAQQFPDLHSELNLSSLELGDSALYFCASQQSRDYNEQFFGPGTRLTVL.

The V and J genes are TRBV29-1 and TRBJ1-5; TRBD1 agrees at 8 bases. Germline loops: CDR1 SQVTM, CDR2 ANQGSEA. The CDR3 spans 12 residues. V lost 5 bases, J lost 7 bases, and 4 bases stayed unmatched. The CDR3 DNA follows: TGCAGCGTTCGCGACAGGGGCCAGCCCCAGCATTTT. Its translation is CSVRDRGQPQHF.

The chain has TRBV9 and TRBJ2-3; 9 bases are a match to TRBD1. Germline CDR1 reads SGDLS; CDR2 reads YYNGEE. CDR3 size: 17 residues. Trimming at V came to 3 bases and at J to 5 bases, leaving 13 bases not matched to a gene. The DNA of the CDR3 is TGTGCCAGCAGCGCAAGGGGATGGACAGGGGCTTTAGATACGCAGTATTTT. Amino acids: CASSARGWTGALDTQYF.

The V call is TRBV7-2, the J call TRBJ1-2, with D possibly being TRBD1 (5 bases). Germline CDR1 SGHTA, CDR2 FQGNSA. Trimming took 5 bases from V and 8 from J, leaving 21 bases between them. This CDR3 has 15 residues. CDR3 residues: CASSPLRGYHRGYTF. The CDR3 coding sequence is TGTGCCAGCAGCCCTCTGCGGGGGTACCACCGGGGCTACACCTTC.

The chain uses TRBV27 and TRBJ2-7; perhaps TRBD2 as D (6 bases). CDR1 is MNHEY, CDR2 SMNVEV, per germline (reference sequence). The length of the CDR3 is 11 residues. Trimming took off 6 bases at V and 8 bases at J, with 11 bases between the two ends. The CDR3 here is CASSAGRQQYF. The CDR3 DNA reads TGTGCCAGCAGCGCGGGGCGCCAGCAGTACTTC.

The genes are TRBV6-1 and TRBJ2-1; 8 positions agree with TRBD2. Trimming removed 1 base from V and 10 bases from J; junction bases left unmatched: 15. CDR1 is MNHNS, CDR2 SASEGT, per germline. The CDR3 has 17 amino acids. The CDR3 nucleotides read TGTGCCAGCAGTGAAGGGGGGGCCGGGACTAGATTCGGGGAGCAGTTCTTC. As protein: CASSEGGAGTRFGEQFF.

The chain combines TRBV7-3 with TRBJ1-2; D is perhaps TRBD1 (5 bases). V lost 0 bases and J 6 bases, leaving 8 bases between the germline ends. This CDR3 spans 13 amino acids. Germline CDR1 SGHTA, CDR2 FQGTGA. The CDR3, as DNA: TGTGCCAGCAGCTTAACGTCAGGGCATGGCTACACCTTC. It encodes CASSLTSGHGYTF.

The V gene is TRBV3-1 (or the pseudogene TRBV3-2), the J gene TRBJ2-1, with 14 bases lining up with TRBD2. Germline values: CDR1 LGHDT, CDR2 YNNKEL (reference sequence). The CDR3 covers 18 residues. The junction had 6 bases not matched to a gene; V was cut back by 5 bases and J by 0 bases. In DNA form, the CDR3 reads TGTGCCAGCAGCTCGACTAGCGGGGGGGCGAGCTCCTACAATGAGCAGTTCTTC. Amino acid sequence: CASSSTSGGASSYNEQFF.

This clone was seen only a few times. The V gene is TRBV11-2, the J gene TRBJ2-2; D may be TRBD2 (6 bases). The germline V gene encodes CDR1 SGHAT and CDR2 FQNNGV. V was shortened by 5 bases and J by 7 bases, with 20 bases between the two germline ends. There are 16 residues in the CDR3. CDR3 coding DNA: TGTGCCAGCAGCCGGTCGCTAGCGTATGGGGGCGGGGAGCTGTTTTTT. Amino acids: CASSRSLAYGGGELFF.

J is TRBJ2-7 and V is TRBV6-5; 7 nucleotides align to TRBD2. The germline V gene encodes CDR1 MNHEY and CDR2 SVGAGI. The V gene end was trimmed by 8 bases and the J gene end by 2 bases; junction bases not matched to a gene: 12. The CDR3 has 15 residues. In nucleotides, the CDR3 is TGTGCCAGCCGGGGTGGAAGCGGGGAAACCTACGAGCAGTACTTC. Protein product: CASRGGSGETYEQYF.

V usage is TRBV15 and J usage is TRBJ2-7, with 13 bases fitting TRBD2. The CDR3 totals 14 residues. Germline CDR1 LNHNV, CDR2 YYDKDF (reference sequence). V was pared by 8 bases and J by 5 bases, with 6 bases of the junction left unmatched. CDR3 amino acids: CATGLAGERDEQYF. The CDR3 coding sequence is TGTGCCACCGGACTAGCGGGAGAAAGGGACGAGCAGTACTTC.